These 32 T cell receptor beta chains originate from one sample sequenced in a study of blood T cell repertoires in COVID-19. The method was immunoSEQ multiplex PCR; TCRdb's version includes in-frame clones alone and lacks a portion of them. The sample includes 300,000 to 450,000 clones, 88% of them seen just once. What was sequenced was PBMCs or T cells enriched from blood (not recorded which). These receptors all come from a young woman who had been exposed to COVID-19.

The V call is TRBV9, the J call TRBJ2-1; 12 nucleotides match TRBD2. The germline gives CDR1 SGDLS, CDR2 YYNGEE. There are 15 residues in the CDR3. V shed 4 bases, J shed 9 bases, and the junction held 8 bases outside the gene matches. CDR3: CASSSRLAGVVEQFF. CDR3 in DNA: TGTGCCAGCAGCTCCCGACTAGCGGGAGTTGTTGAGCAGTTCTTC.

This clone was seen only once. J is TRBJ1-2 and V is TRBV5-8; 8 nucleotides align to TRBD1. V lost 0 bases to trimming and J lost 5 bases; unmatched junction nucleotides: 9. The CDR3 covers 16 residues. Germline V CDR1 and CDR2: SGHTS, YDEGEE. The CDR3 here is CASSLGKTGAIYGYTF. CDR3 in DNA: TGTGCCAGCAGCTTGGGAAAGACAGGGGCTATATATGGCTACACCTTC.

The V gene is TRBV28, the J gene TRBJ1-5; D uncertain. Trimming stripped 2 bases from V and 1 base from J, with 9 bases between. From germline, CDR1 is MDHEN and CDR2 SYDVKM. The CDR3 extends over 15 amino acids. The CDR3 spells CASSLGWESNQPQHF. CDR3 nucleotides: TGTGCCAGCAGTTTAGGTTGGGAGAGCAATCAGCCCCAGCATTTT.

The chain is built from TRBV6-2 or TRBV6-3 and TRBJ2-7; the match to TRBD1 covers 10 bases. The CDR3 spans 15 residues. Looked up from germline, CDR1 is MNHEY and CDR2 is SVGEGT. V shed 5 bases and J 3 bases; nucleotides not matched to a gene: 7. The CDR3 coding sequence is TGTGCCAGCAGTGTCCCCGGGACAGGGGACTACGAGCAGTACTTC. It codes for CASSVPGTGDYEQYF.

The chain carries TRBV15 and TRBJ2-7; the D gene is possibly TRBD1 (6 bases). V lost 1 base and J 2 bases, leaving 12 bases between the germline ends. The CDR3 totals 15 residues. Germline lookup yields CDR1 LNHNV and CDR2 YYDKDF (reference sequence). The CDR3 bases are TGTGCCACCAGCAGAGCCCAGGGACAAGCCTACGAGCAGTACTTC. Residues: CATSRAQGQAYEQYF. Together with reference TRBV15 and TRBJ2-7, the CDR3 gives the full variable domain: DAMVIQNPRYQVTQFGKPVTLSCSQTLNHNVMYWYQQKSSQAPKLLFHYYDKDFNNEADTPDNFQSRRPNTSFCFLDIRSPGLGDTAMYLCATSRAQGQAYEQYFGPGTRLTVT.

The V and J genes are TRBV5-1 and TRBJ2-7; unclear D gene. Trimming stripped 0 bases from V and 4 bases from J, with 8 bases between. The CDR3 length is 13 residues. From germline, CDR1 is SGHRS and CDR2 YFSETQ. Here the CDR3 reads CASSLAHGYEQYF. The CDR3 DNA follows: TGCGCCAGCAGCTTGGCCCACGGGTACGAGCAGTACTTC.

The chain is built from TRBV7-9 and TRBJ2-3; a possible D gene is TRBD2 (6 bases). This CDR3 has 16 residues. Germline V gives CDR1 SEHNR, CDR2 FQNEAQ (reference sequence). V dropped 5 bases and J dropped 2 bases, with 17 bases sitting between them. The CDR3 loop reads CASSRDSPDFTDTQYF. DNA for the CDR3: TGTGCCAGCAGCCGGGACTCCCCGGACTTCACAGATACGCAGTATTTT. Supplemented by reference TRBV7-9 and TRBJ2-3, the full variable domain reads DTGVSQNPRHKITKRGQNVTFRCDPISEHNRLYWYRQTLGQGPEFLTYFQNEAQLEKSRLLSDRFSAERPKGSFSTLEIQRTEQGDSAMYLCASSRDSPDFTDTQYFGPGTRLTVL.

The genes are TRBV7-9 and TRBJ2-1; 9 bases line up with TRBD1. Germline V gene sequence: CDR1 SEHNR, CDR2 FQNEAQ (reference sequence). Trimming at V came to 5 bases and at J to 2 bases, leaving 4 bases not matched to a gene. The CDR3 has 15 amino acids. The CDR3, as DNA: TGTGCCAGCAGCGCCCGGGACAGGGCCTACAATGAGCAGTTCTTC. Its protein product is CASSARDRAYNEQFF.

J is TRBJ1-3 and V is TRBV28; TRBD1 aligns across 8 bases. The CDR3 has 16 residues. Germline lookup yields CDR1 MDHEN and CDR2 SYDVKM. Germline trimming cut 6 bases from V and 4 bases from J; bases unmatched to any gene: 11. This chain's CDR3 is CASRVPTDRAGNTIYF. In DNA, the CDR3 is TGTGCCAGCAGAGTACCCACGGACAGGGCGGGAAACACCATATATTTT.

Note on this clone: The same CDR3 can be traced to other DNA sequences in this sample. This CDR3 is CASSTGQGSGNTIYF. CDR3 coding DNA: TGCGCCAGCAGCACGGGACAGGGGTCTGGAAACACCATATATTTT. This chain connects TRBV5-1 to TRBJ1-3, with 10 bases identical to TRBD1. The CDR3 is 15 residues long. Germline-derived CDR1 and CDR2 are SGHRS and YFSETQ. V dropped 4 bases and J dropped 1; count of bases not matched to a gene: 2.

The CDR3 reads CASSLIGGTGGYTF. CDR3 nucleotide sequence: TGTGCCAGCAGCTTAATCGGTGGGACAGGGGGCTACACCTTC. The chain carries TRBV7-3 and TRBJ1-2; the match to TRBD1 covers 9 bases. This CDR3 has 14 residues. Per germline, CDR1 SGHTA and CDR2 FQGTGA. V lost 1 base, J lost 8 bases, and 5 bases stayed unmatched. The whole variable domain, filled in from reference TRBV7-3 and TRBJ1-2, reads GAGVSQTPSNKVTEKGKYVELRCDPISGHTALYWYRQSLGQGPEFLIYFQGTGAADDSGLPNDRFFAVRPEGSVSTLKIQRTERGDSAVYLCASSLIGGTGGYTFGSGTRLTVV.

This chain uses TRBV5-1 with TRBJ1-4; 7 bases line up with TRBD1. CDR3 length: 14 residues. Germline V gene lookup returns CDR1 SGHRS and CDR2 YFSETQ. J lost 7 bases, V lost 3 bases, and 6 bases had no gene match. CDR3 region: CASSSRQGGEKLFF. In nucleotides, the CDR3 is TGCGCCAGCAGCTCCAGACAGGGAGGTGAAAAACTGTTTTTT.

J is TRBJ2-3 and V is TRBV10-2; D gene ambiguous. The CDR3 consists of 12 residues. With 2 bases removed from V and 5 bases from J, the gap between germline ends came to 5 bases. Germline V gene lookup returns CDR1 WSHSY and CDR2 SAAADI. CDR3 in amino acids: CASSEIKDTQYF. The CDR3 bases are TGCGCCAGCAGTGAGATCAAAGATACGCAGTATTTT.

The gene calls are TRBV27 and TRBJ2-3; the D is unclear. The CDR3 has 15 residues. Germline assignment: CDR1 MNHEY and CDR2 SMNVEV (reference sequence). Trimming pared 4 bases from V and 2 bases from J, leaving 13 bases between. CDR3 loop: CASSSVVVDTDTQYF. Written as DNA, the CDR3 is TGTGCCAGCAGTTCGGTAGTCGTAGACACAGATACGCAGTATTTT.

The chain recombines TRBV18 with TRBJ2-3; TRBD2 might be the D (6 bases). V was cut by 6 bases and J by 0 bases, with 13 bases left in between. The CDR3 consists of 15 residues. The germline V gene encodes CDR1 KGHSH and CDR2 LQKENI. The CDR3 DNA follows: TGTGCCAGCTCCCCCCTAGCGCCCAGCACAGATACGCAGTATTTT. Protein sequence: CASSPLAPSTDTQYF.

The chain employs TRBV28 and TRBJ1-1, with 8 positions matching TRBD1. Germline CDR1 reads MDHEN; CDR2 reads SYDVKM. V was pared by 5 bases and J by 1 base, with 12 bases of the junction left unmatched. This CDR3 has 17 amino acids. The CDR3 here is CASSEIGQGGWNTEAFF. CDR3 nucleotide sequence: TGTGCCAGCAGTGAAATCGGACAGGGAGGCTGGAACACTGAAGCTTTCTTT.

The CDR3 DNA sequence: TGTGCCAGTAGTAATCCAGACCAGCGGGACATCCAGGGAACGTACTATGGCTACACCTTC. Amino acid sequence: CASSNPDQRDIQGTYYGYTF. The chain carries TRBV19 and TRBJ1-2, with TRBD1 as a possible D gene (6 bases). V was pared by 4 bases and J by 3 bases, with 30 bases between. This CDR3 is 20 amino acids long. Germline-derived CDR1 and CDR2 are LNHDA and SQIVND (reference sequence).

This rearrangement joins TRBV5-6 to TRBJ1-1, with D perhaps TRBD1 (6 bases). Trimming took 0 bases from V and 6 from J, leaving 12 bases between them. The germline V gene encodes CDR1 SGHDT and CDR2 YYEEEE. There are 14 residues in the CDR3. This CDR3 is CASSLELGGPEAFF. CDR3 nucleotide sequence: TGTGCCAGCAGCTTGGAGTTGGGGGGGCCTGAAGCTTTCTTT.

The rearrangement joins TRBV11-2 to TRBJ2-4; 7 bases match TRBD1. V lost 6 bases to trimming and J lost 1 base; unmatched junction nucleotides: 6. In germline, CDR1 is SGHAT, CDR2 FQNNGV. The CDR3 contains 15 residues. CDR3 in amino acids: CASRKTGIAKNIQYF. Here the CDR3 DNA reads TGTGCCAGCAGAAAGACAGGGATCGCCAAAAACATTCAGTACTTC. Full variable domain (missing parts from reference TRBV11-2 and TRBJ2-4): EAGVAQSPRYKIIEKRQSVAFWCNPISGHATLYWYQQILGQGPKLLIQFQNNGVVDDSQLPKDRFSAERLKGVDSTLKIQPAKLEDSAVYLCASRKTGIAKNIQYFGAGTRLSVL.

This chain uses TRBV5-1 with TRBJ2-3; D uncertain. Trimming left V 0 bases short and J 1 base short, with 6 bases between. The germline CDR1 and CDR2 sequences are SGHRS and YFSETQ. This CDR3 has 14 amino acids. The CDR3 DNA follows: TGCGCCAGCAGCTTGGCTGTCCGCACAGATACGCAGTATTTT. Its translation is CASSLAVRTDTQYF.

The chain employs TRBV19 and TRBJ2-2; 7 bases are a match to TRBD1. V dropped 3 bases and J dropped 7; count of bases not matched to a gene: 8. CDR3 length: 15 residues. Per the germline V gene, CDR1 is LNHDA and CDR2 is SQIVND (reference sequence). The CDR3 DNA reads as TGTGCCAGTAGTATCCCGACAGGGTACGGCGGGGAGCTGTTTTTT. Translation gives CASSIPTGYGGELFF.

The chain's CDR3 is CASSPAGNQPQHF. DNA for the CDR3: TGTGCCAGCAGCCCCGCGGGGAATCAGCCCCAGCATTTT. The chain couples TRBV7-9 to TRBJ1-5; D is unresolved. This CDR3 spans 13 amino acids. V was cut by 5 bases and J by 4 bases, with 9 bases left in between. Germline V gene sequence: CDR1 SEHNR, CDR2 FQNEAQ (reference sequence). The variable domain in full, with the rest retrieved from reference TRBV7-9 and TRBJ1-5, is DTGVSQNPRHKITKRGQNVTFRCDPISEHNRLYWYRQTLGQGPEFLTYFQNEAQLEKSRLLSDRFSAERPKGSFSTLEIQRTEQGDSAMYLCASSPAGNQPQHFGDGTRLSIL.

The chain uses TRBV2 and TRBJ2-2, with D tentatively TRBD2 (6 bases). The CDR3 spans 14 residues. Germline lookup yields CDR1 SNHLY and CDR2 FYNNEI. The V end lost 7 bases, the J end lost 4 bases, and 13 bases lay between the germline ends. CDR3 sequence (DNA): TGTGCCAGCACTGCTCGGGAGCCCACCGGGGAGCTGTTTTTT. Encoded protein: CASTAREPTGELFF.

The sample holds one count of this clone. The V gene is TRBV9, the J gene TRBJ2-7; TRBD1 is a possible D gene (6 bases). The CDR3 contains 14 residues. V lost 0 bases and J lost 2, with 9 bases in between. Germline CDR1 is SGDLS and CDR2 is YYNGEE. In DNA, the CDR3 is TGTGCCAGCAGCGTAGCGGACAGCACCTACGAGCAGTACTTC. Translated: CASSVADSTYEQYF.

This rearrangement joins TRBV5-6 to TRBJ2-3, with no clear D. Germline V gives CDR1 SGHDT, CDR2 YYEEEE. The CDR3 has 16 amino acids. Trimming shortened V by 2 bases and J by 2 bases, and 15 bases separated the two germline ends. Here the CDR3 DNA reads TGTGCCAGCAGCTTCCAAACAGAGATGCACACAGATACGCAGTATTTT. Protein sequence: CASSFQTEMHTDTQYF.

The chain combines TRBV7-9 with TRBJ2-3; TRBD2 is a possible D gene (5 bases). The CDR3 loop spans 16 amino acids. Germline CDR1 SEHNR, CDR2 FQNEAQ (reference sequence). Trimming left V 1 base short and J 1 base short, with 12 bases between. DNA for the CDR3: TGTGCCAGCAGCTTAGGGACGGGAAAACGCACAGATACGCAGTATTTT. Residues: CASSLGTGKRTDTQYF.

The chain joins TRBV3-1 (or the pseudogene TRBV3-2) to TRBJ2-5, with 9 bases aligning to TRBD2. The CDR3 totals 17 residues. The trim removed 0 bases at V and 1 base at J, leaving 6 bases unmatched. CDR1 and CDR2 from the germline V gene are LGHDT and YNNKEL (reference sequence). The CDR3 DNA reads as TGTGCCAGCAGCCAAGATAGGCTAGCGGGGCTCCAAGAGACCCAGTACTTC. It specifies CASSQDRLAGLQETQYF.

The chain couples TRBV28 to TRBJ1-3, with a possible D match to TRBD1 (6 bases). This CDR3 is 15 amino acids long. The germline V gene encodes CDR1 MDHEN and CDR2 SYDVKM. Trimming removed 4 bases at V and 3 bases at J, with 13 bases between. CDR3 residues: CASSSGGGNGNTIYF. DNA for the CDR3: TGTGCCAGCAGTTCGGGAGGGGGGAATGGAAACACCATATATTTT. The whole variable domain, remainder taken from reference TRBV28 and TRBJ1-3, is DVKVTQSSRYLVKRTGEKVFLECVQDMDHENMFWYRQDPGLGLRLIYFSYDVKMKEKGDIPEGYSVSREKKERFSLILESASTNQTSMYLCASSSGGGNGNTIYFGEGSWLTVV.

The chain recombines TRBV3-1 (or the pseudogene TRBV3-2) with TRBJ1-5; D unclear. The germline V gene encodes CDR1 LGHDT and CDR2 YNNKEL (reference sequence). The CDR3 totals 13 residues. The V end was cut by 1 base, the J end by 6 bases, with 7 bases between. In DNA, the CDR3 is TGTGCCAGCAGCCAAGGAGATCGTCAGCCCCAGCATTTT. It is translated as CASSQGDRQPQHF.

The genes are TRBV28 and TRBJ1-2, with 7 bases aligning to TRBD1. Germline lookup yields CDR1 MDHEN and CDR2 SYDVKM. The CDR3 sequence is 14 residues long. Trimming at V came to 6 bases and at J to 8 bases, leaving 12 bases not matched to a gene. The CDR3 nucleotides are TGTGCCAGCAGGATTGAGGGGGCTGGGGAAGGCTACACCTTC. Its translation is CASRIEGAGEGYTF.

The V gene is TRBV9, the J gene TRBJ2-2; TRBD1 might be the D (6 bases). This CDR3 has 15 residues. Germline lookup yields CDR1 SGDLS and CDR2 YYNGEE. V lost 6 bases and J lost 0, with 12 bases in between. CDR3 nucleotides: TGTGCCAGCAACAGGGACCCTACGAACACCGGGGAGCTGTTTTTT. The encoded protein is CASNRDPTNTGELFF.

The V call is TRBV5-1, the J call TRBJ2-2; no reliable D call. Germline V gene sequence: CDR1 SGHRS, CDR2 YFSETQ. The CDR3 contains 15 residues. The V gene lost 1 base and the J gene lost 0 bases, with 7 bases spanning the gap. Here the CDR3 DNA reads TGCGCCAGCAGCTTGAGTACAGCGAACACCGGGGAGCTGTTTTTT. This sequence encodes CASSLSTANTGELFF.